These 20 T cell receptor beta chains share one sample of origin, sequenced in a study of control samples from healthy donors and cancer patients. The method was immunoSEQ multiplex PCR; TCRdb's version includes in-frame clones alone and lacks a portion of them. Of 150,000 to 180,000 clones in the sample, over 85% were seen once. The sequenced material came from blood. These receptor sequences come from a man between 50 and 59 years old in good health.

This CDR3 is CASSQFGQGTYNEQFF. CDR3 DNA sequence: TGTGCCAGCAGCCAATTTGGACAGGGGACCTACAATGAGCAGTTCTTC. The V gene is TRBV7-9, the J gene TRBJ2-1; TRBD1 matches at 9 bases. The J segment lost 2 bases and the V segment lost 5 bases, leaving 7 bases of the junction unmatched. Germline CDR1 and CDR2: SEHNR and FQNEAQ (reference sequence). The CDR3 runs 16 residues.

A note on this clone: The sample has other DNA sequences that encode this CDR3 too. V gene TRBV24-1 combines with J gene TRBJ1-5; D gene uncertain. The ends were cut back, 4 bases at V and 4 bases at J, with 4 bases in the middle. CDR3 length equals 12 residues. Germline V gene sequence: CDR1 KGHDR, CDR2 SFDVKD. The CDR3 nucleotides read TGTGCCACCAGTGACCCAAATCAGCCCCAGCATTTT. Translation: CATSDPNQPQHF.

The chain links TRBV6-6 to TRBJ1-5, with a weak D call TRBD1 (5 bases). The CDR3 runs 14 residues. Trimming cost V 2 bases and J 4 bases, with 9 bases left between them. Germline V gene data show CDR1 as MNHNY and CDR2 as SVGAGI (reference sequence). The CDR3 loop reads CASSYGTLNQPQHF. CDR3 coding DNA: TGTGCCAGCAGTTACGGGACCCTTAATCAGCCCCAGCATTTT.

The V gene is TRBV24-1, the J gene TRBJ2-5, with 11 bases identical to TRBD2. The CDR3 spans 16 residues. Germline V gives CDR1 KGHDR, CDR2 SFDVKD. The V gene end was trimmed by 2 bases and the J gene end by 7 bases; junction bases not matched to a gene: 8. CDR3: CATSDSPGLAVPTQYF. CDR3 DNA sequence: TGTGCCACCAGTGATTCACCGGGACTAGCGGTGCCGACCCAGTACTTC.

The CDR3 bases are TGTGCCAGCAGCGTGACGGGAATCTCTGGAAACACCATATATTTT. It translates to CASSVTGISGNTIYF. The rearrangement uses TRBV7-8 and TRBJ1-3, with D hard to call. The CDR3 runs 15 residues. V was trimmed by 5 bases and J by 0 bases, leaving 11 bases between them. Germline CDR1 and CDR2: SGHVS and FQNEAQ.

The genes are TRBV9 and TRBJ2-1; 7 bases align to TRBD1. Per germline, CDR1 SGDLS and CDR2 YYNGEE. Losses at the gene ends were 3 bases for V and 9 bases for J; bases not matched to a gene: 9. The CDR3 loop spans 14 amino acids. The CDR3 coding sequence is TGTGCCAGCAGCGCGACAGGGTACTCCAGTGAGCAGTTCTTC. It yields the protein CASSATGYSSEQFF.

The J gene is TRBJ1-1, the V gene TRBV7-2; D is possibly TRBD1 (6 bases). Germline V gene data show CDR1 as SGHTA and CDR2 as FQGNSA. V lost 1 base, J lost 7 bases, and 13 bases lay in between. CDR3 size: 14 residues. CDR3 region: CASSLVRTDYEAFF. In nucleotides, the CDR3 is TGTGCCAGCAGCTTAGTAAGGACAGATTATGAAGCTTTCTTT.

This chain joins TRBV19 and TRBJ2-4, with D uncertain. CDR1 and CDR2 (germline): LNHDA, SQIVND (reference sequence). The CDR3 runs to 16 residues. V was shortened by 1 base and J by 3 bases, with 13 bases between the two germline ends. The CDR3 sequence: CASSIGLSSLKNIQYF. CDR3 sequence (DNA): TGTGCCAGTAGTATAGGTTTGAGCAGTCTCAAAAACATTCAGTACTTC.

The rearrangement links TRBV5-1 to TRBJ2-7; TRBD2 aligns across 9 bases. Per germline, CDR1 SGHRS and CDR2 YFSETQ. V trimming: 4 bases; J trimming: 4 bases; junction bases outside the gene matches: 9. The length of the CDR3 is 15 residues. CDR3: CASSPENSGSYEQYF. The CDR3 DNA follows: TGCGCCAGCAGCCCCGAGAATAGCGGGAGTTACGAGCAGTACTTC.

This sequence joins TRBV4-2 and TRBJ2-6, with D unclear. This CDR3 region has 16 residues. V gave up 1 base and J gave up 0 bases, with 7 bases separating them. Germline V lookup: CDR1 LGHNA, CDR2 YNFKEQ. The CDR3 nucleotides read TGTGCCAGCAGCCAAGTCGGCCACTCTGGGGCCAACGTCCTGACTTTC. This gives the protein CASSQVGHSGANVLTF.

This rearrangement joins TRBV4-1 to TRBJ1-1; 7 bases agree with TRBD1. The CDR3 length is 14 residues. Per the germline V gene, CDR1 is MGHRA and CDR2 is YSYEKL. V shed 4 bases and J 6 bases; nucleotides not matched to a gene: 8. CDR3 sequence: CASSPTGFIAEAFF. In nucleotides, the CDR3 is TGCGCCAGCAGCCCGACAGGGTTTATCGCTGAAGCTTTCTTT.

The gene calls are TRBV24-1 and TRBJ1-2; D is unresolved. The CDR3 loop spans 13 amino acids. V gave up 5 bases and J gave up 2 bases, with 8 bases separating them. Per the germline V gene, CDR1 is KGHDR and CDR2 is SFDVKD. In DNA form, the CDR3 reads TGTGCCACCAGTGGAGCAGGCAACTATGGCTACACCTTC. Protein sequence: CATSGAGNYGYTF.

The CDR3 nucleotides read TGTGCCACCAGTGACTACCGACAGGGGGGAGGCTACACCTTC. Encoded protein: CATSDYRQGGGYTF. The chain recombines TRBV24-1 with TRBJ1-2, with 9 positions matching TRBD1. V dropped 4 bases and J dropped 8; count of bases not matched to a gene: 7. The CDR3 sequence is 14 residues long. CDR1 is KGHDR and CDR2 is SFDVKD in the germline V gene.

This chain connects TRBV12-3 or TRBV12-4 to TRBJ2-1; D call uncertain. V lost 4 bases, J lost 8 bases, and 12 bases lay in between. The CDR3 length is 13 residues. The CDR3 DNA reads TGTGCCAGCAGTTCCCCTCTACTTGATGAGCAGTTCTTC. It yields the protein CASSSPLLDEQFF.

The chain combines TRBV6-5 with TRBJ2-2; D is possibly TRBD1 (5 bases). Trimming took 6 bases from V and 6 from J, leaving 8 bases between them. This CDR3 is 12 amino acids long. Per germline, CDR1 MNHEY and CDR2 SVGAGI. For the CDR3, the DNA is TGTGCCAGCAGGCCAGGGTCCGGGGAGCTGTTTTTT. Translating gives CASRPGSGELFF.

The V gene is TRBV10-3, the J gene TRBJ1-1; 10 bases are shared with TRBD1. The CDR3 consists of 14 residues. V lost 8 bases and J lost 6; bases outside the gene matches: 9. The V gene's germline CDR1 is ENHRY and CDR2 SYGVKD. CDR3 sequence: CAIRPGQGRPEAFF. CDR3 in DNA: TGTGCCATCCGACCGGGACAGGGGAGGCCTGAAGCTTTCTTT.

The gene calls are TRBV27 and TRBJ2-7, with D perhaps being TRBD1 or TRBD2 (6 bases each). The CDR3 covers 18 residues. V was clipped by 7 bases and J by 0 bases, with 25 bases between them. Germline CDR1 and CDR2: MNHEY and SMNVEV (reference sequence). CDR3 region: CASKGEAWGARSSYEQYF. CDR3 sequence (DNA): TGTGCCAGCAAAGGCGAAGCCTGGGGGGCAAGGAGCTCCTACGAGCAGTACTTC.

The rearrangement uses TRBV11-2 and TRBJ1-2, with D maybe TRBD1 (6 bases). V was shortened by 0 bases and J by 4 bases, with 15 bases between the two germline ends. The CDR3 spans 16 residues. The germline V gene encodes CDR1 SGHAT and CDR2 FQNNGV. The CDR3 is CASSLDTGSSLYGYTF. CDR3 DNA sequence: TGTGCCAGCAGCTTAGATACAGGGTCGTCTCTCTATGGCTACACCTTC.

In its sample, this clone was seen once. For the CDR3, the DNA is TGTGCCACCAGTGATTGGAATGTCCGGGTTGGGGCCAACGTCCTGACTTTC. Its translation is CATSDWNVRVGANVLTF. The chain combines TRBV24-1 with TRBJ2-6; D is ambiguous. The germline CDR1 and CDR2 sequences are KGHDR and SFDVKD. The CDR3 contains 17 residues. V gave up 2 bases and J gave up 3 bases, with 13 bases separating them.

The genes are TRBV6-4 and TRBJ2-6, with 9 bases that match TRBD1. The V and J ends lost 5 bases and 2 bases, in that order; junction bases with no gene match: 4. Germline V lookup: CDR1 MRHNA, CDR2 SNTAGT. This CDR3 is built from 16 residues. As DNA, the CDR3 is TGTGCCAGCAGTCAACAGGGGGCGACTGGGGCCAACGTCCTGACTTTC. This codes for CASSQQGATGANVLTF.